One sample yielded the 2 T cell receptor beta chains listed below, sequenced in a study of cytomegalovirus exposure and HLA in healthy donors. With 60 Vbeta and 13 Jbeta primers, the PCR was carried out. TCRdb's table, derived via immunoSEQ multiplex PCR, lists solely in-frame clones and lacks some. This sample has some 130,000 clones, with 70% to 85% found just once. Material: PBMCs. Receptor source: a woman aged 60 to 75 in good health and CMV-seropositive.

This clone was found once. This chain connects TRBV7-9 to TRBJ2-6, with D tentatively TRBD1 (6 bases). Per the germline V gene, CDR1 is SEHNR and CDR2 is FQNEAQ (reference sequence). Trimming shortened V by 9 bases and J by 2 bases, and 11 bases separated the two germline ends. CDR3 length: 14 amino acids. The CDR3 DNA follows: TGTGCCAGTTACAGGGCGGCTGGGGCCAACGTCCTGACTTTC. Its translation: CASYRAAGANVLTF.

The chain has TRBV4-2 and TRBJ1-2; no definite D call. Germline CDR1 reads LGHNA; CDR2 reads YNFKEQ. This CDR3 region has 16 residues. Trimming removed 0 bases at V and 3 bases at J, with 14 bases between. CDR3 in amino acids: CASSQDNSGTYYGYTF. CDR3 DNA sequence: TGTGCCAGCAGCCAAGATAATTCAGGTACCTACTATGGCTACACCTTC.